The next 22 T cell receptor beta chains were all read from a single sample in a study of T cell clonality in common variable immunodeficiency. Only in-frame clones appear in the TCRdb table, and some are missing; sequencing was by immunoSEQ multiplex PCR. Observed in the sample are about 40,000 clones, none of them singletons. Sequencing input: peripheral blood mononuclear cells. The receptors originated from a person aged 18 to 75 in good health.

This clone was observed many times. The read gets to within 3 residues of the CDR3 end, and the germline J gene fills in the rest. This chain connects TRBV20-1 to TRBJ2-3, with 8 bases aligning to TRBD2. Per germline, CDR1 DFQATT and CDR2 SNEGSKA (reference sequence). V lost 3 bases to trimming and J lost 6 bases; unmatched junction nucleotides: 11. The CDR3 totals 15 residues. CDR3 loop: CSASSTSGDMDTQYF. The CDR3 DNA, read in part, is TGCAGTGCTAGTTCAACTAGCGGTGATATGGATACG.

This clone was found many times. The part of the CDR3 DNA that was read is TGCGCCAGCAGCCAACGAGACACAGAGTCCTACGAG. The encoded protein is CASSQRDTESYE. The entire CDR3 reads CASSQRDTESYEQYF. The rearrangement uses TRBV4-1 and TRBJ2-7; D gene uncertain. The read comes to an end 3 residues before the CDR3 does, leaving the germline J gene to fill in the end. The germline V and J ends were trimmed by 2 bases and 1 base, with 12 bases remaining between them. This CDR3 comprises 15 residues. CDR1 MGHRA and CDR2 YSYEKL come from the germline V gene.

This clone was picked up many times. CDR3 DNA, as far as it was read: TGCGCCAGCAGCTTCGACCCACAACAGGGGACTGAA. Its translation: CASSFDPQQGTE. The full CDR3 protein reads CASSFDPQQGTEAFF. The chain carries TRBV5-1 and TRBJ1-1; 7 nucleotides match TRBD1. The observed sequence ends 3 residues before the CDR3 terminus, with the missing tail filled in from the germline J gene. The J segment lost 5 bases and the V segment lost 2 bases, leaving 9 bases of the junction unmatched. The length of the CDR3 is 15 residues. Germline V gene data show CDR1 as SGHRS and CDR2 as YFSETQ.

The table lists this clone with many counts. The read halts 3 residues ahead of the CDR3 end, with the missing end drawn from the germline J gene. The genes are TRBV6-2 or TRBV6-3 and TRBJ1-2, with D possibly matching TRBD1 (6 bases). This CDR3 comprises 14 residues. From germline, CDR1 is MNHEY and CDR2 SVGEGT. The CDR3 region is CASSPTGFGNDYTF. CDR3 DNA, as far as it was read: TGTGCCAGCAGCCCCACAGGGTTTGGCAATGAC.

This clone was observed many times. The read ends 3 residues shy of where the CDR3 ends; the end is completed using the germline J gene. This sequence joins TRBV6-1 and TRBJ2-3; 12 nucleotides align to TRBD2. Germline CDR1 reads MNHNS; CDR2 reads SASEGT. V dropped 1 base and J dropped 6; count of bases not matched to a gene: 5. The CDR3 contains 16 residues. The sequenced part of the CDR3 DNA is TGTGCCAGCAGTGAAGGGTCTAGCGGGGGGGCCGATACG. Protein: CASSEGSSGGADT. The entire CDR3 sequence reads CASSEGSSGGADTQYF.

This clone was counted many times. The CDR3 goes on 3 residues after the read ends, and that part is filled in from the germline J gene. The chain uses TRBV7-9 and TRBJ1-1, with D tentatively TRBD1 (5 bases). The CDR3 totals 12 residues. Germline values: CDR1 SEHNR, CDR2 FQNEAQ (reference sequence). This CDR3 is CASSLGSGEAFF. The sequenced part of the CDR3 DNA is TGTGCCAGCAGCTTAGGATCAGGGGAA. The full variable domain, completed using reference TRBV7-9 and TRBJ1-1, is DTGVSQNPRHKITKRGQNVTFRCDPISEHNRLYWYRQTLGQGPEFLTYFQNEAQLEKSRLLSDRFSAERPKGSFSTLEIQRTEQGDSAMYLCASSLGSGEAFFGQGTRLTVV.

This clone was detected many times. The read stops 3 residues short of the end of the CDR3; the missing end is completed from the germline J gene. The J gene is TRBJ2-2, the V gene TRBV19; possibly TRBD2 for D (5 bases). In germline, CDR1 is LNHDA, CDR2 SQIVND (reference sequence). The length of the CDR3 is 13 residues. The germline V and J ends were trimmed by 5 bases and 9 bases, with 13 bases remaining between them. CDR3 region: CASSPGLRRELFF. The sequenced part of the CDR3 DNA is TGTGCCAGTAGTCCTGGACTCCGGAGGGAG. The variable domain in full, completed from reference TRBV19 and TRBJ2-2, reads DGGITQSPKYLFRKEGQNVTLSCEQNLNHDAMYWYRQDPGQGLRLIYYSQIVNDFQKGDIAEGYSVSREKKESFPLTVTSAQKNPTAFYLCASSPGLRRELFFGEGSRLTVL.

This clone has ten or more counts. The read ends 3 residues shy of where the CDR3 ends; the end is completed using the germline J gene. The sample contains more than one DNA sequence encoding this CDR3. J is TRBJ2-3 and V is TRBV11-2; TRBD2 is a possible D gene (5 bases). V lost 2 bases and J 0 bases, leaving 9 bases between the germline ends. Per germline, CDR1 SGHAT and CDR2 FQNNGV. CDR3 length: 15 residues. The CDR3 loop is CASSLFSGSTDTQYF. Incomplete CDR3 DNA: TGTGCCAGCAGCTTATTCAGCGGTAGCACAGATACG.

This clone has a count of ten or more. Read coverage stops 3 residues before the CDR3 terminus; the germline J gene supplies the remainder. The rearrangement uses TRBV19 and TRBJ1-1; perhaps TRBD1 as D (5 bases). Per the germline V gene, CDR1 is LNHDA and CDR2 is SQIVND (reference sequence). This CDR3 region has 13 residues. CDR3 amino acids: CASSISTGKEAFF. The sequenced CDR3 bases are TGTGCCAGTAGTATATCTACAGGAAAGGAA. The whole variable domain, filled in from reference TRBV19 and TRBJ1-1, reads DGGITQSPKYLFRKEGQNVTLSCEQNLNHDAMYWYRQDPGQGLRLIYYSQIVNDFQKGDIAEGYSVSREKKESFPLTVTSAQKNPTAFYLCASSISTGKEAFFGQGTRLTVV.

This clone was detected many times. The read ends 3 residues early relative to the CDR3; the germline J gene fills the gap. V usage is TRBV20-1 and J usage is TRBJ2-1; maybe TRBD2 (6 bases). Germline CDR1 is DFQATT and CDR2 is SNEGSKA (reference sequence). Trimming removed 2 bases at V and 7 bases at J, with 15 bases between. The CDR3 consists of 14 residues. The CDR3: CSARPGTGSNEQFF. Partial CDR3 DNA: TGCAGTGCTAGACCGGGGACTGGCTCAAATGAG.

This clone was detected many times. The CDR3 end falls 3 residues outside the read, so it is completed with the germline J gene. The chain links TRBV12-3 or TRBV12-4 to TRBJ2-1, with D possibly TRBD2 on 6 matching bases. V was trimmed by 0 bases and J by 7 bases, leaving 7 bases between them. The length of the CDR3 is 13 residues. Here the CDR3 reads CASSLAGTNEQFF. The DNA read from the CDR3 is TGTGCCAGCAGTTTAGCGGGGACTAATGAG.

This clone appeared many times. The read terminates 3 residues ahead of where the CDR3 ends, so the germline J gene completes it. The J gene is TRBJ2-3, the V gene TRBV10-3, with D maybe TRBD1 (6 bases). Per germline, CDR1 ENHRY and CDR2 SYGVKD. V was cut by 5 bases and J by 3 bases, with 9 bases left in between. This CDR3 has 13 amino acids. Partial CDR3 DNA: TGTGCCATCAGTAGGGACATTACAGATACG. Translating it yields CAISRDITDT. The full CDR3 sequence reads CAISRDITDTQYF.

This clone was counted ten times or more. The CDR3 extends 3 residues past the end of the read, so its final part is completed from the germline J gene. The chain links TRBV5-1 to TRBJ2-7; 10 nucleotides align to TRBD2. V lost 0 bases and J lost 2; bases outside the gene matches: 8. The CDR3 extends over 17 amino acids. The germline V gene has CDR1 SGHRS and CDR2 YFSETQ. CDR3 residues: CASSLVVTSGKTYEQYF. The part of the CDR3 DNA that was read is TGCGCCAGCAGCTTGGTCGTAACTAGCGGGAAAACCTACGAG.

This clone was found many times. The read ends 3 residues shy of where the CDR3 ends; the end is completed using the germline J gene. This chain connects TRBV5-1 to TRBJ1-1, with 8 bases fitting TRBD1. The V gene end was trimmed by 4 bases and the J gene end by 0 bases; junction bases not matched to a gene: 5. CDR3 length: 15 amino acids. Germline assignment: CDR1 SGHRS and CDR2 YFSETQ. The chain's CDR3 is CASSLSGGVNTEAFF. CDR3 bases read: TGCGCCAGCAGCCTTTCAGGGGGCGTGAACACTGAA.

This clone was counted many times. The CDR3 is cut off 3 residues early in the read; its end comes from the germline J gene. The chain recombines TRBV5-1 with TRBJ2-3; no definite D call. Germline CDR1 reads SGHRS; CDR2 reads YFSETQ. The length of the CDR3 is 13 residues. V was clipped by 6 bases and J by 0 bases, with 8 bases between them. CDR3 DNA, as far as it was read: TGCGCCAGCACACGGGTTAGCACAGATACG. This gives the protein CASTRVSTDT. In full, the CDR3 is CASTRVSTDTQYF.

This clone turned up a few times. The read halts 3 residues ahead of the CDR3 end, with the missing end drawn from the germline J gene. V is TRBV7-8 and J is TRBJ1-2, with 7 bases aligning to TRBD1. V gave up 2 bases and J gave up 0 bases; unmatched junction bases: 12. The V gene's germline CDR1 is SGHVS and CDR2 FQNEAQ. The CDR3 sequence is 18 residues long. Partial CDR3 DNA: TGTGCCAGCAGCTTATCCCCCTCCCCCACAGGGGCTAACTATGGC. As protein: CASSLSPSPTGANYG. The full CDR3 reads CASSLSPSPTGANYGYTF.

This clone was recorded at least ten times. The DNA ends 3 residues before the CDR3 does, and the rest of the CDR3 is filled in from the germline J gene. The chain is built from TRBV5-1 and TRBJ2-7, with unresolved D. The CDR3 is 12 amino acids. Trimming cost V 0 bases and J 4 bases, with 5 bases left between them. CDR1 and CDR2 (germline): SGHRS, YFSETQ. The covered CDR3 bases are TGCGCCAGCAGCTTGGGGCAATACGAG. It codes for CASSLGQYE. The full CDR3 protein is CASSLGQYEQYF.

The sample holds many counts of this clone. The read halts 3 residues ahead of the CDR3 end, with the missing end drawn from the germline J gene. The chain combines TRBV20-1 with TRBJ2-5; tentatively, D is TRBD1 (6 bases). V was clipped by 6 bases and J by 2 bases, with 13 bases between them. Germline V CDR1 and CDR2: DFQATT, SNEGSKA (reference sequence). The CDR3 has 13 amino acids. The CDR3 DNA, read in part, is TGCAGTGCAGTAAAACAGGGTCAAGAGACC. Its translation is CSAVKQGQET. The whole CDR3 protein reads CSAVKQGQETQYF.

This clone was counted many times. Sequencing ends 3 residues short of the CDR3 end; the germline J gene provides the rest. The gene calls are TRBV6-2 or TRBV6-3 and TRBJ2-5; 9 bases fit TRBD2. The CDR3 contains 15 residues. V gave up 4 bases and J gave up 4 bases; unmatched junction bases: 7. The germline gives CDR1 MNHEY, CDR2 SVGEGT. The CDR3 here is CASSLASGDLETQYF. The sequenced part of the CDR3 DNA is TGTGCCAGCAGTTTAGCTAGCGGGGACCTAGAGACC.

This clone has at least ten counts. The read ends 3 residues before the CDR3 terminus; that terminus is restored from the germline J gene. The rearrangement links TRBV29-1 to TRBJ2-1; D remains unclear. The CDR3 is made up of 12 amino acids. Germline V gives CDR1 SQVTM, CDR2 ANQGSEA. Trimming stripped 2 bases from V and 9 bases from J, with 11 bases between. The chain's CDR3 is CSVESDRAEQFF. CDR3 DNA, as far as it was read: TGCAGCGTTGAATCTGATAGAGCTGAG.

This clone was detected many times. CDR3 protein: CASSILRGSSYNEQFF. The part of the CDR3 DNA that was read is TGTGCCAGTAGTATTCTTCGCGGGAGCTCCTACAATGAG. This chain joins TRBV19 and TRBJ2-1, with 7 bases lining up with TRBD2. Read sequence stops 3 residues before the CDR3 end, and the germline J gene provides the missing end. V lost 3 bases and J lost 0; bases outside the gene matches: 5. Germline CDR1 is LNHDA and CDR2 is SQIVND (reference sequence). The CDR3 totals 16 residues.

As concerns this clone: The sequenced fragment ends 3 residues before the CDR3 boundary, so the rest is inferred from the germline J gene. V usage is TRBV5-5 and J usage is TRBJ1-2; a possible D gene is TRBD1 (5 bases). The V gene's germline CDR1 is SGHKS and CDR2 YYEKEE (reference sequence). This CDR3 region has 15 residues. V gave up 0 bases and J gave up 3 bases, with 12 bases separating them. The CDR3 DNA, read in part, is TGTGCCAGCAGCTTGGGTCCGAGGGGCGACTATGGC. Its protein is CASSLGPRGDYG. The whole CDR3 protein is CASSLGPRGDYGYTF.